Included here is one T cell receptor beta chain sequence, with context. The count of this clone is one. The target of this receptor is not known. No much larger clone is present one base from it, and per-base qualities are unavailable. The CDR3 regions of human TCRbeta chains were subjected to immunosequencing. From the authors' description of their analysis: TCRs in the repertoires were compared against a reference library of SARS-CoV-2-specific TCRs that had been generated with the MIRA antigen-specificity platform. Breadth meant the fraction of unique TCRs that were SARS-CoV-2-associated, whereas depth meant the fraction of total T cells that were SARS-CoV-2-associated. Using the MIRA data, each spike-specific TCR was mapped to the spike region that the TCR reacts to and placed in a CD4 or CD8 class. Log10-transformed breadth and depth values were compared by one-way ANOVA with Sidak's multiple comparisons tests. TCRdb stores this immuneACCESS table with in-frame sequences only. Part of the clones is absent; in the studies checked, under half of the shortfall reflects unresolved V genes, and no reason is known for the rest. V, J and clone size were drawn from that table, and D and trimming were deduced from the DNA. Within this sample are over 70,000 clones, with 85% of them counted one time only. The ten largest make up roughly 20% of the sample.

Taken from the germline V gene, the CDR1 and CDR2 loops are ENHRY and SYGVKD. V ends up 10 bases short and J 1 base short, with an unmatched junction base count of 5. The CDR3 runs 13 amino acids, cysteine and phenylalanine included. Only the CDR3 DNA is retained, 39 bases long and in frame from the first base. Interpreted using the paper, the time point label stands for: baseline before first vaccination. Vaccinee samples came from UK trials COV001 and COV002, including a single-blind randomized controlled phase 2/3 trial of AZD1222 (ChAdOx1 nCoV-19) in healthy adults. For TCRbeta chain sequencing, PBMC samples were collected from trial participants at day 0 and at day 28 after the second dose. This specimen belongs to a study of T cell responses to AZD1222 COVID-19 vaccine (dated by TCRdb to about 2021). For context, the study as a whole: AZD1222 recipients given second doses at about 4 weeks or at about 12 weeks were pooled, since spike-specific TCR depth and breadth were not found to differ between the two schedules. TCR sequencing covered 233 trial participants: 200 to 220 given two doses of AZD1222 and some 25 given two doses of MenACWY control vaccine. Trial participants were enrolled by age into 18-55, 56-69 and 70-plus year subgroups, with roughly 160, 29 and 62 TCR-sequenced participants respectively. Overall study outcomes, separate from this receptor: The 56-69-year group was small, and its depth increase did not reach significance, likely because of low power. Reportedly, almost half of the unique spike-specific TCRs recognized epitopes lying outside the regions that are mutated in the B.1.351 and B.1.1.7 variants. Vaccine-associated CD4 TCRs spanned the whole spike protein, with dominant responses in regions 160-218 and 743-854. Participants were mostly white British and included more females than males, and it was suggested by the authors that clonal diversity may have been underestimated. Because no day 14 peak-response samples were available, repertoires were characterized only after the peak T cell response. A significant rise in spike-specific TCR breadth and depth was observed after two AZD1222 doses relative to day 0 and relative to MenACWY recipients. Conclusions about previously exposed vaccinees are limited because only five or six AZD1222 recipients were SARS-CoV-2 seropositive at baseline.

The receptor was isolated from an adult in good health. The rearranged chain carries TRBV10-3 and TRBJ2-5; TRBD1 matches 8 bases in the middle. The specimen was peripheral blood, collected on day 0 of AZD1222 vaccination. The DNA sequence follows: TGTGCCAGCCGGGACAGGCCCCAAGAGACCCAGTACTTC. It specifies CASRDRPQETQYF.